Below, 18 T cell receptor beta chains from the same sample are listed, as sequenced in a study of T cell changes during pregnancy in multiple sclerosis. TCRdb's table, derived via immunoSEQ multiplex PCR, lists solely in-frame clones and lacks some. Here the sample spans 50,000 to 65,000 clones, just over 90% being singletons. The sample consisted of peripheral blood, taken in the first trimester of pregnancy. These receptors were obtained from a female donor in good health, enrolled as a control in a pregnancy study.

This clone was picked up one time. This sequence joins TRBV11-2 and TRBJ2-1; weak D call: TRBD2 (7 bases). This CDR3 is built from 16 residues. Germline-derived CDR1 and CDR2 are SGHAT and FQNNGV. Trimming shortened V by 2 bases and J by 5 bases, and 16 bases separated the two germline ends. This CDR3 is CASSLRGGGPNNEQFF. The CDR3 DNA reads as TGTGCCAGCAGCTTACGTGGCGGGGGCCCCAACAATGAGCAGTTCTTC. The full variable domain, its missing parts supplied by reference TRBV11-2 and TRBJ2-1, is EAGVAQSPRYKIIEKRQSVAFWCNPISGHATLYWYQQILGQGPKLLIQFQNNGVVDDSQLPKDRFSAERLKGVDSTLKIQPAKLEDSAVYLCASSLRGGGPNNEQFFGPGTRLTVL.

V usage is TRBV29-1 and J usage is TRBJ2-5; D is possibly TRBD2 (5 bases). This CDR3 spans 15 amino acids. V gave up 6 bases and J gave up 0 bases, with 17 bases separating them. Germline CDR1 SQVTM, CDR2 ANQGSEA. The CDR3 sequence is CSVGIEGWYQETQYF. In nucleotides, the CDR3 is TGCAGCGTAGGGATAGAGGGATGGTACCAAGAGACCCAGTACTTC.

The genes are TRBV7-6 and TRBJ1-4; weak D call: TRBD1 (6 bases). Germline assignment: CDR1 SGHVS and CDR2 FNYEAQ. Trimming pared 5 bases from V and 3 bases from J, leaving 10 bases between. The CDR3 spans 14 residues. The CDR3 DNA follows: TGTGCCAGCAGCGGGGGCTTCCCTAATGAAAAACTGTTTTTT. Translating gives CASSGGFPNEKLFF.

V gene TRBV5-8 combines with J gene TRBJ2-7, with D perhaps TRBD1 (6 bases). The length of the CDR3 is 14 residues. Germline V gene sequence: CDR1 SGHTS, CDR2 YDEGEE. The V gene lost 1 base and the J gene lost 4 bases, with 12 bases spanning the gap. The CDR3 here is CASSLSGHRYEQYF. DNA of the CDR3: TGTGCCAGCAGCTTGTCGGGACATCGGTACGAGCAGTACTTC.

A single count supports this clone. This chain links TRBV11-3 with TRBJ2-5; D is possibly TRBD2 (5 bases). There are 14 residues in the CDR3. Looked up from germline, CDR1 is SGHNT and CDR2 is YENEEA. Deletions cut 1 base from V and 4 bases from J, with 10 bases between. CDR3 sequence: CASSLGREGETQYF. The CDR3 coding sequence is TGTGCCAGCAGCTTAGGGCGCGAGGGAGAGACCCAGTACTTC.

The genes are TRBV19 and TRBJ2-5, with 10 bases matching TRBD1. There are 17 residues in the CDR3. Germline V gives CDR1 LNHDA, CDR2 SQIVND (reference sequence). The trim removed 3 bases at V and 5 bases at J, leaving 12 bases unmatched. The CDR3 protein is CASSMVGTGVREETQYF. The CDR3 nucleotides read TGTGCCAGTAGTATGGTCGGGACAGGGGTACGAGAGGAGACCCAGTACTTC.

This clone has a single count. The CDR3 DNA is TGTGCCAGTAGTTCGATCGGACAGGACTCCTACGAGCAGTACTTC. Its protein product is CASSSIGQDSYEQYF. The chain is built from TRBV19 and TRBJ2-7; 7 bases match TRBD1. Germline V gives CDR1 LNHDA, CDR2 SQIVND (reference sequence). With 5 bases clipped from V and 0 bases from J, the junction kept 7 bases outside the gene matches. The CDR3 contains 15 residues.

This rearrangement joins TRBV19 to TRBJ1-5, with 8 nucleotides matching TRBD1. The junction had 8 bases not matched to a gene; V was cut back by 2 bases and J by 5 bases. The CDR3 is 16 residues long. The germline V gene has CDR1 LNHDA and CDR2 SQIVND (reference sequence). CDR3 coding DNA: TGTGCCAGTAGTATATCAGGGGGCCAAGTGCATCAGCCCCAGCATTTT. This gives the protein CASSISGGQVHQPQHF.

To note about this clone: One end of the junction does not line up with germline, which may come from a read error. The chain carries TRBV7-7 and TRBJ1-1, with a tentative D call TRBD1 (5 bases). This CDR3 region has 13 residues. CDR1 and CDR2 (germline): SSHAT, FNYEAQ (reference sequence). The CDR3 coding sequence is TGTGCTAGCAGCCAAGGGGTTTCCTCTGAAGCTTTCTTT. Translation gives CASSQGVSSEAFF.

The chain links TRBV5-1 to TRBJ2-7, with TRBD1 matching 11 bases. The CDR3 spans 15 residues. The J segment lost 1 base and the V segment lost 2 bases, leaving 2 bases of the junction unmatched. Germline CDR1 and CDR2: SGHRS and YFSETQ. The CDR3, as DNA: TGCGCCAGCAGCTTCGGGACAGGGGGATCCTACGAGCAGTACTTC. This encodes CASSFGTGGSYEQYF. The complete variable domain, with remaining parts taken from reference TRBV5-1 and TRBJ2-7, reads KAGVTQTPRYLIKTRGQQVTLSCSPISGHRSVSWYQQTPGQGLQFLFEYFSETQRNKGNFPGRFSGRQFSNSRSEMNVSTLELGDSALYLCASSFGTGGSYEQYFGPGTRLTVT.

Concerning this clone itself: The junction departs from the called germline gene at one end, perhaps through a read error. This sample also contains other DNA sequences that code for the same CDR3. The chain is built from TRBV30 and TRBJ2-7; 7 bases line up with TRBD2. The CDR3 totals 13 residues. Per the germline V gene, CDR1 is GTSNPN and CDR2 is SVGIG (reference sequence). CDR3 protein: CAWCRGSSYEQYF. CDR3 bases: TGTGCCTGGTGCCGCGGGAGCTCCTACGAGCAATACTTC.

V usage is TRBV15 and J usage is TRBJ1-6, with TRBD1 as a possible D gene (5 bases). Per germline, CDR1 LNHNV and CDR2 YYDKDF (reference sequence). Trimming removed 1 base at V and 6 bases at J, with 10 bases between. The CDR3 has 15 amino acids. The CDR3 region is CATSRVTGPNSPLHF. The CDR3 nucleotides are TGTGCCACCAGCAGAGTCACAGGACCTAATTCACCCCTCCACTTT.

This sequence joins TRBV5-5 and TRBJ1-6; D is perhaps TRBD1 (6 bases). This CDR3 region has 16 residues. Looked up from germline, CDR1 is SGHKS and CDR2 is YYEKEE (reference sequence). Deletions cut 1 base from V and 5 bases from J, with 13 bases between. The CDR3 sequence: CASSLRAQGNNSPLHF. The CDR3, as DNA: TGTGCCAGCAGCTTGAGAGCTCAGGGGAATAATTCACCCCTCCACTTT.

The chain combines TRBV9 with TRBJ2-2, with 9 bases fitting TRBD2. V was pared by 0 bases and J by 4 bases, with 4 bases of the junction left unmatched. Germline V gives CDR1 SGDLS, CDR2 YYNGEE. The CDR3 loop spans 16 amino acids. DNA of the CDR3: TGTGCCAGCAGCGTAGAAGCGGGGGGCGGCACCGGGGAGCTGTTTTTT. Its protein product is CASSVEAGGGTGELFF.

V and J are TRBV10-1 and TRBJ1-5, with a possible D match to TRBD1 (6 bases). This CDR3 comprises 14 residues. Germline CDR1 WNHNN, CDR2 SYGVQD (reference sequence). V lost 6 bases and J 6 bases, leaving 15 bases between the germline ends. The CDR3 DNA sequence: TGCGCCAGCAGGTCCGTGGGGGCGACTCAGCCCCAGCATTTT. Translated: CASRSVGATQPQHF.

The chain carries TRBV21-1 and TRBJ1-3; TRBD1, the D gene given by the table, was not confirmed from the DNA. TRBV21-1 is labeled a pseudogene. The CDR3 has 19 residues. The CDR3 bases are TGTGCCAGCAGCAAAGTGTGGCGACAGGGATATTCCTCTGGAAACACCATATATTTT. Its protein is CASSKVWRQGYSSGNTIYF.

This clone has only a few counts. The rearrangement links TRBV4-2 to TRBJ1-1, with 8 bases lining up with TRBD1. Germline V gives CDR1 LGHNA, CDR2 YNFKEQ. V gave up 5 bases and J gave up 7 bases; unmatched junction bases: 15. This CDR3 spans 16 amino acids. The CDR3 DNA is TGTGCCAGCAGCGGACCCGGGACAGGAGGAACCGGTGAAGCTTTCTTT. It translates to CASSGPGTGGTGEAFF.

V and J are TRBV11-2 and TRBJ1-3, with D perhaps TRBD1 (5 bases). This CDR3 is 16 amino acids long. V lost 6 bases and J lost 0, with 15 bases in between. The germline V gene encodes CDR1 SGHAT and CDR2 FQNNGV. The DNA for the CDR3 is TGTGCCAGCAGTACGGGGGGGGTCGGCTCTGGAAACACCATATATTTT. Its protein is CASSTGGVGSGNTIYF.